A selection of T cell receptor beta chains follows, all from one sample in a study of control samples from healthy donors and cancer patients. TCRdb's table, derived via immunoSEQ multiplex PCR, lists solely in-frame clones and lacks some. The table records around 53,000 clones, 75% to 90% of them present only once. Sequenced: PBMCs. These receptors were collected from a man aged 55 to 69 with head and neck cancer. The CDR3 runs from the conserved cysteine through the conserved F or W. A D gene is named only where the DNA matches it firmly. Part of the rows lack a size; the others show once, few, many or a class for expanded clones.

j_gene | d_gene | v_gene | abundance | CDR3aa | CDR3nt
TRBJ1-1 | NA | TRBV4-1 | NA | CASSQEASGGTEAFF | TGCGCCAGCAGCCAAGAAGCATCCGGGGGTACTGAAGCTTTCTTT
TRBJ2-1 | NA | TRBV4-1 | NA | CASSQRIVGTYNEQFF | TGCGCCAGCAGCCAAAGAATAGTAGGCACCTACAATGAGCAGTTCTTC
TRBJ2-6 | TRBD1 | TRBV5-4 | NA | CASSPGQGQNSGANVLTF | TGTGCCAGCAGCCCAGGACAGGGCCAAAACTCTGGGGCCAACGTCCTGACTTTC
TRBJ1-1 | NA | TRBV10-2 | NA | CASRLDSEGSTEAFF | TGCGCCAGCAGACTGGACAGCGAAGGGAGCACTGAAGCTTTCTTT
TRBJ2-2 | NA | TRBV30 | NA | CARSAGAVTGELFF | TGTGCCCGGAGTGCCGGGGCCGTCACCGGGGAGCTGTTTTTT
TRBJ2-3 | NA | TRBV7-9 | NA | CASSLGDSLTDTQYF | TGTGCCAGCAGCTTAGGCGACAGCTTAACAGATACGCAGTATTTT
TRBJ1-5 | TRBD1 | TRBV5-1 | NA | CASRPGTGGNQPQHF | TGCGCCAGCAGACCAGGGACAGGGGGCAATCAGCCCCAGCATTTT
TRBJ2-7 | NA | TRBV6-1 | NA | CASSEVPRQGRYEQYF | TGTGCCAGCAGTGAAGTACCTCGCCAGGGGCGCTACGAGCAGTACTTC
TRBJ1-1 | TRBD1 | TRBV19 | NA | CASSSRGPEGDAFF | TGTGCCAGTAGTAGCAGGGGGCCGGAAGGGGACGCTTTCTTT
TRBJ2-3 | NA | TRBV10-2 | NA | CASSGPRRGSPDTQYF | TGCGCCAGCAGTGGCCCGAGACGGGGGAGTCCAGATACGCAGTATTTT
TRBJ1-5 | NA | TRBV7-2 | NA | CASSSQGNQPQHF | TGTGCCAGCAGCTCACAGGGTAATCAGCCCCAGCATTTT
TRBJ2-3 | NA | TRBV3-1/TRBV3-2 | few | CASSQEGSTDTQYF | TGTGCCAGCAGCCAAGAAGGGAGCACAGATACGCAGTATTTT
TRBJ1-2 | TRBD1 | TRBV14 | NA | CASSQTTGFNYGYTF | TGTGCCAGCAGCCAGACGACAGGGTTTAACTATGGCTACACCTTC
TRBJ2-7 | NA | TRBV7-2 | NA | CASSFAGLVYEQYF | TGTGCCAGCAGCTTCGCCGGGCTGGTATACGAGCAGTACTTC
TRBJ1-5 | TRBD1 | TRBV5-6 | NA | CASSLWDRVNQPQHF | TGTGCCAGCAGCTTGTGGGACAGAGTTAATCAGCCCCAGCATTTT
TRBJ1-2 | NA | TRBV19 | NA | CASSTTGRGRYGYTF | TGTGCCAGTAGTACCACCGGCAGGGGACGGTATGGCTACACCTTC
TRBJ2-4 | NA | TRBV4-1 | few | CASSRGGLVLRGDIQYF | TGCGCCAGCAGCCGGGGGGGCCTAGTCCTCCGTGGGGACATTCAGTACTTC
TRBJ2-3 | TRBD2 | TRBV3-1/TRBV3-2 | NA | CASSSRGNLLAGVPADTQYF | TGTGCCAGCAGCTCCCGGGGGAACTTACTAGCGGGGGTCCCCGCAGATACGCAGTATTTT
TRBJ2-3 | TRBD2 | TRBV15 | NA | CATSREGLAGVPRTHTDTQYF | TGTGCCACCAGCAGAGAGGGACTAGCGGGAGTCCCCCGCACACACACAGATACGCAGTATTTT
TRBJ2-7 | TRBD1 | TRBV2 | NA | CASKSPRTGGAYEQYF | TGTGCCAGCAAGAGCCCCCGGACAGGGGGCGCCTACGAGCAGTACTTC
TRBJ2-2 | NA | TRBV6-5 | NA | CASCRASGTGELFF | TGTGCCAGCTGCCGGGCTTCGGGCACCGGGGAGCTGTTTTTT
TRBJ2-3 | NA | TRBV5-1 | NA | CASSSRTSTDTQYF | TGCGCCAGCAGCTCCAGAACCAGCACAGATACGCAGTATTTT
TRBJ1-6 | NA | TRBV2 | NA | CASSAGVRGERDSPLHF | TGTGCCAGCAGTGCCGGAGTAAGAGGAGAAAGGGATTCACCCCTCCACTTT
TRBJ1-1 | NA | TRBV6-2/TRBV6-3 | NA | CASSYSILTYSPRGTEAFF | TGTGCCAGCAGTTACTCGATTCTGACATACAGTCCGCGGGGCACTGAAGCTTTCTTT
TRBJ2-7 | NA | TRBV6-5 | NA | CASSYSEGGYYEQYF | TGTGCCAGCAGTTACTCGGAGGGGGGGTACTACGAGCAGTACTTC
TRBJ1-4 | NA | TRBV28 | NA | CASSLDPGRRGGTNEKLFF | TGTGCCAGCAGTTTAGACCCGGGAAGGAGGGGTGGGACTAATGAAAAACTGTTTTTT
TRBJ1-2 | NA | TRBV5-6 | NA | CASSLDSYGYTF | TGTGCCAGCAGCTTGGACAGCTATGGCTACACCTTC
TRBJ2-5 | NA | TRBV5-1 | NA | CASSLGRLGEQETQYF | TGCGCCAGCAGCTTGGGCAGGCTTGGGGAACAAGAGACCCAGTACTTC
TRBJ2-7 | NA | TRBV4-2 | NA | CASSQDPGLLDYEQYF | TGTGCCAGCAGCCAAGATCCCGGACTACTCGATTACGAGCAGTACTTC
TRBJ1-1 | NA | TRBV14 | NA | CASSQGGTGTLRVAFF | TGTGCCAGCAGCCAAGGGGGAACGGGGACCCTCAGAGTTGCTTTCTTT
TRBJ2-7 | TRBD1 | TRBV9 | NA | CASSLRTGGGEQYF | TGTGCCAGCAGCCTACGGACAGGGGGCGGCGAGCAGTACTTC
TRBJ2-3 | NA | TRBV3-1/TRBV3-2 | once | CASSQVLASDTQYF | TGTGCCAGCAGCCAAGTTCTAGCATCAGATACGCAGTATTTT
TRBJ2-7 | NA | TRBV5-6 | NA | CASSLPGVNGEQYF | TGTGCCAGCAGCTTGCCGGGAGTCAACGGCGAGCAGTACTTC
TRBJ2-1 | TRBD2 | TRBV4-3 | NA | CASSQVPTSGVDEQFF | TGCGCCAGCAGCCAAGTCCCGACTAGCGGGGTAGATGAGCAGTTCTTC
TRBJ2-5 | TRBD1 | TRBV13 | NA | CASSRTGGTQYF | TGTGCCAGCAGCCGGACAGGGGGTACCCAGTACTTC
TRBJ1-3 | NA | TRBV4-3 | NA | CASSQDLPGPGNTIYF | TGCGCCAGCAGCCAAGATCTTCCGGGCCCTGGAAACACCATATATTTT
TRBJ1-2 | NA | TRBV4-2 | few | CASSQETSFYGYTF | TGTGCCAGCAGCCAAGAGACAAGTTTCTATGGCTACACCTTC
TRBJ1-2 | TRBD1 | TRBV19 | once | CASSHDRASYGYTF | TGTGCCAGTAGCCATGACAGGGCGTCCTATGGCTACACCTTC
TRBJ2-3 | NA | TRBV4-3 | NA | CASSQVSSSDYTDTQYF | TGCGCCAGCAGCCAAGTCTCGTCATCGGATTACACAGATACGCAGTATTTT
TRBJ2-3 | TRBD1 | TRBV19 | NA | CASSIEGTGGSTQYF | TGTGCCAGTAGTATAGAGGGGACAGGGGGTAGTACGCAGTATTTT
TRBJ2-1 | TRBD1 | TRBV29-1 | NA | CSVDRLGTEEDEQFF | TGCAGCGTTGATAGGCTCGGGACAGAAGAAGATGAGCAGTTCTTC
TRBJ2-7 | NA | TRBV4-3 | NA | CASSQAHGYEQYF | TGCGCCAGCAGCCAGGCACACGGCTACGAGCAGTACTTC
TRBJ2-7 | TRBD2 | TRBV5-4 | NA | CASSLGLAGGNYEQYF | TGTGCCAGCAGCCTCGGACTAGCGGGGGGCAACTACGAGCAGTACTTC
TRBJ1-5 | NA | TRBV5-1 | NA | CASSLTGTQENQPQHF | TGCGCCAGCAGCTTGACCGGGACGCAGGAAAATCAGCCCCAGCATTTT
TRBJ2-3 | NA | TRBV5-4 | NA | CASSPTGASTDTQYF | TGTGCCAGCAGCCCAACCGGAGCAAGCACAGATACGCAGTATTTT
TRBJ1-2 | NA | TRBV19 | NA | CASTSAGPSYGYTF | TGTGCCAGTACTTCCGCGGGACCGTCATATGGCTACACCTTC
TRBJ2-2 | NA | TRBV6-2/TRBV6-3 | NA | CASSYSKRGGTGELFF | TGTGCCAGCAGTTACTCGAAAAGGGGGGGTACCGGGGAGCTGTTTTTT
TRBJ1-2 | NA | TRBV4-2 | NA | CASSEGSSDPNYGYTF | TGTGCCAGCAGCGAGGGGAGCAGTGATCCTAACTATGGCTACACCTTC
TRBJ2-3 | TRBD2 | TRBV18 | NA | CASSRPGLAGGLTDTQYF | TGTGCCAGCTCACGCCCGGGACTAGCGGGGGGACTCACAGATACGCAGTATTTT
TRBJ1-3 | NA | TRBV11-2 | NA | CASSPPATRNTIYF | TGTGCCAGCAGCCCACCCGCCACCCGAAACACCATATATTTT
TRBJ1-1 | TRBD1 | TRBV3-1/TRBV3-2 | NA | CASSLGTGTTEAFF | TGTGCCAGCAGCCTAGGGACAGGGACCACTGAAGCTTTCTTT
TRBJ1-5 | NA | TRBV14 | NA | CASSHDRRTVFNQPQHF | TGTGCCAGCAGCCATGACCGACGGACAGTTTTCAATCAGCCCCAGCATTTT
TRBJ1-1 | TRBD1 | TRBV28 | NA | CASSFPTGEGGRAFF | TGTGCCAGCAGTTTCCCGACAGGGGAAGGCGGTCGAGCTTTCTTT
TRBJ1-5 | NA | TRBV19 | NA | CASSIGRFGQPQHF | TGTGCCAGTAGTATAGGGCGGTTTGGGCAGCCCCAGCATTTT
TRBJ2-3 | TRBD2 | TRBV5-1 | NA | CASSRGTSGGTDTQYF | TGCGCCAGCAGCCGAGGGACTAGCGGGGGCACAGATACGCAGTATTTT
TRBJ2-5 | NA | TRBV21-1 | NA | CASSTLEETETQYF | TGTGCCAGCAGCACCTTGGAGGAGACAGAGACCCAGTACTTC
TRBJ1-5 | NA | TRBV4-1 | NA | CASSHKVPGTLSNQPQHF | TGCGCCAGCAGCCACAAGGTCCCCGGGACACTTAGCAATCAGCCCCAGCATTTT